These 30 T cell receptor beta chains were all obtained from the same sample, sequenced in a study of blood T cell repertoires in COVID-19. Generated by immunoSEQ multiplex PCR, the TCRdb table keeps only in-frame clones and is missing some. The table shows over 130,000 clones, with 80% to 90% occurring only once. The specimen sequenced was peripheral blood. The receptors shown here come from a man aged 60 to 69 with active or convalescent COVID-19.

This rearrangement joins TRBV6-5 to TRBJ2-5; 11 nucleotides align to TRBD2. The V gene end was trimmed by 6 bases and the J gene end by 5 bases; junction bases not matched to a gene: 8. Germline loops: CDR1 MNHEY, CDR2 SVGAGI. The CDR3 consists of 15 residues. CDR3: CASSLLAGVGETQYF. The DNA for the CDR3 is TGTGCCAGCAGCCTACTAGCGGGAGTTGGGGAGACCCAGTACTTC.

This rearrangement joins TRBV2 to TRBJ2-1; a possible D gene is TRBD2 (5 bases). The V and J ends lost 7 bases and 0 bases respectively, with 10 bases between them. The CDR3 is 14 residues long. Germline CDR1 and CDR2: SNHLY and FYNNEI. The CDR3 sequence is CASTPRDSYNEQFF. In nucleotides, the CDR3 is TGTGCCAGCACCCCTCGGGACTCCTACAATGAGCAGTTCTTC.

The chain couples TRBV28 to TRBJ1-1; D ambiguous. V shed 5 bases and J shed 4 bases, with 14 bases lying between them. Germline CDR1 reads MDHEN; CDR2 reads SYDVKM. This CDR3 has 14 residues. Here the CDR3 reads CASSTFVDTTEAFF. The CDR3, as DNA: TGTGCCAGCAGTACATTCGTTGACACCACTGAAGCTTTCTTT.

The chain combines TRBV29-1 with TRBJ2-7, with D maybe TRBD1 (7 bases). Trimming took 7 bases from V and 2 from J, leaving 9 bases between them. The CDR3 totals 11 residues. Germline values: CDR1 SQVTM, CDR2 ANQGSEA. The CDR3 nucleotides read TGCAGCGGCGGGACAGCCTACGAGCAGTACTTC. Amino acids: CSGGTAYEQYF.

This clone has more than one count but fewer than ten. The CDR3 is CASSLSLAGLPYEQYF. The CDR3 DNA reads TGTGCCAGCAGTTTATCGCTAGCGGGACTCCCCTACGAGCAGTACTTC. V usage is TRBV27 and J usage is TRBJ2-7; TRBD2 agrees at 9 bases. Per germline, CDR1 MNHEY and CDR2 SMNVEV (reference sequence). J lost 2 bases, V lost 0 bases, and 5 bases had no gene match. This CDR3 spans 16 amino acids.

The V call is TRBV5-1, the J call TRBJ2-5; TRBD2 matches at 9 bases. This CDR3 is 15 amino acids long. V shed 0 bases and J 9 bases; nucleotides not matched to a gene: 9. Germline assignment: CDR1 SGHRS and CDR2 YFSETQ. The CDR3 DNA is TGCGCCAGCAGCTTGGCAGCTAGCGGGGCGGGGGCCCAGTACTTC. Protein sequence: CASSLAASGAGAQYF.

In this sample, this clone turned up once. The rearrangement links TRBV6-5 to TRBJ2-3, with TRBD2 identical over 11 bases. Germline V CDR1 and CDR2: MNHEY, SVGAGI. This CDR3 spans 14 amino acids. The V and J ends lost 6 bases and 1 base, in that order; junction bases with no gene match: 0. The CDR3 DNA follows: TGTGCCAGCAGGGGACTAGCGGGCACAGATACGCAGTATTTT. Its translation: CASRGLAGTDTQYF.

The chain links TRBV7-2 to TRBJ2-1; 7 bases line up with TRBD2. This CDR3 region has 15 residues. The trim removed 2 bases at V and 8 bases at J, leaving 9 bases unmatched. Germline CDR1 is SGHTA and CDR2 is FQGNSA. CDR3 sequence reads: CASSLKVRGLYEQFF. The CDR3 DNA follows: TGTGCCAGCAGCTTAAAGGTACGGGGACTATATGAGCAGTTCTTC.

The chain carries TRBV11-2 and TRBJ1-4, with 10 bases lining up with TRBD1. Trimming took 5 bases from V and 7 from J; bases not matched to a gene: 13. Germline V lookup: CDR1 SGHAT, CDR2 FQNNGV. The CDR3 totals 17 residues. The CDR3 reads CASSTYRDRGASEKLFF. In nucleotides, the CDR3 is TGTGCCAGCAGCACCTACCGGGACAGGGGCGCGAGTGAAAAACTGTTTTTT.

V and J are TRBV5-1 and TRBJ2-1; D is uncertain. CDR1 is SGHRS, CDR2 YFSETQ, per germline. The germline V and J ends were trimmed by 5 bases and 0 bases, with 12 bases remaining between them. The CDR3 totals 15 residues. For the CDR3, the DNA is TGCGCCAGCAGTTCTAGTCCGAGCTCCTACAATGAGCAGTTCTTC. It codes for CASSSSPSSYNEQFF.

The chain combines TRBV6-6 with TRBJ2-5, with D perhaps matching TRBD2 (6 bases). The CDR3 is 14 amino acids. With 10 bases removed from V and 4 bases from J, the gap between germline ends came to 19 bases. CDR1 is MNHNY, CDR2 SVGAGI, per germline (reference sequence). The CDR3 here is CATTPRREGETQYF. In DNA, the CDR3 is TGTGCCACCACCCCTCGGAGGGAAGGAGAGACCCAGTACTTC.

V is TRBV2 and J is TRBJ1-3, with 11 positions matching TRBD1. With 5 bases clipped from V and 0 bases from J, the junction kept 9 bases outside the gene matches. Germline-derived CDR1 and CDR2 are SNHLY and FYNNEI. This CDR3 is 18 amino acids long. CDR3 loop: CASSHRTGGSSSGNTIYF. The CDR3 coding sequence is TGTGCCAGCAGTCACAGGACAGGGGGCTCTAGCTCTGGAAACACCATATATTTT.

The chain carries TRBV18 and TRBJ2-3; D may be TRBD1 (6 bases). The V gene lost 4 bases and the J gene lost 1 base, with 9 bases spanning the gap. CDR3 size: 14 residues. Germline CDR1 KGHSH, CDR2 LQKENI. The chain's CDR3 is CASSRQEGTDTQYF. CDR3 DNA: TGTGCCAGCTCACGACAGGAGGGCACAGATACGCAGTATTTT. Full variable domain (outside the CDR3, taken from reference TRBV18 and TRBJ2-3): NAGVMQNPRHLVRRRGQEARLRCSPMKGHSHVYWYRQLPEEGLKFMVYLQKENIIDESGMPKERFSAEFPKEGPSILRIQQVVRGDSAAYFCASSRQEGTDTQYFGPGTRLTVL.

CDR3 loop: CASSLGSVATNEKLFF. The DNA for the CDR3 is TGTGCCAGCAGCCTGGGGAGCGTTGCAACTAATGAAAAACTGTTTTTT. The chain combines TRBV7-8 with TRBJ1-4; D call uncertain. Trimming removed 5 bases at V and 0 bases at J, with 13 bases between. This CDR3 comprises 16 residues. The germline V gene encodes CDR1 SGHVS and CDR2 FQNEAQ.

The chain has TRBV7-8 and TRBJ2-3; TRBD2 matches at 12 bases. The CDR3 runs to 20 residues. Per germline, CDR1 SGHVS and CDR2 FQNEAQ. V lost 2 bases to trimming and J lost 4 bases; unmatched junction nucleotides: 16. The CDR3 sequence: CASSLPPRTSGTGGADTQYF. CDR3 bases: TGTGCCAGCAGCTTACCCCCTCGGACTAGCGGGACCGGTGGGGCAGATACGCAGTATTTT.

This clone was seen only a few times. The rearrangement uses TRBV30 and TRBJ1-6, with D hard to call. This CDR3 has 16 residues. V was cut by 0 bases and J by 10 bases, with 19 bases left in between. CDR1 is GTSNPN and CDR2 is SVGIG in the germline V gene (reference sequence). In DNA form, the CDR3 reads TGTGCCTGGAGTGTTCTTTCTGCCGGGAGGGTCTCACCCCTCCACTTT. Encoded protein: CAWSVLSAGRVSPLHF.

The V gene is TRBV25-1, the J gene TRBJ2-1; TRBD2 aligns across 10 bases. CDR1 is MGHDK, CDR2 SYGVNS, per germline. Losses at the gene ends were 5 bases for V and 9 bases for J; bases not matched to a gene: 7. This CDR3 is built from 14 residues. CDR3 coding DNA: TGTGCCAGCAGTTCGGCTAGCGGGAGCCGTGAGCAGTTCTTC. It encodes CASSSASGSREQFF.

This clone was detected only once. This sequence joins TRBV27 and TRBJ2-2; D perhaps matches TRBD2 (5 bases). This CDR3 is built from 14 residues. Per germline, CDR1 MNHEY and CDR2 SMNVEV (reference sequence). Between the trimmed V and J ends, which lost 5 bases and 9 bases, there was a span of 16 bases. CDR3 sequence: CASSPLRGRRELFF. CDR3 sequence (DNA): TGTGCCAGCAGTCCCCTCAGAGGGCGTCGGGAGCTGTTTTTT.

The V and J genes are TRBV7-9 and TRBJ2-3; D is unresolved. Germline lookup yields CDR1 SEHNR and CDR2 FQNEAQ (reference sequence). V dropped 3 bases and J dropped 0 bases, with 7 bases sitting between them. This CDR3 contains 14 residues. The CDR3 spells CASSFSVSTDTQYF. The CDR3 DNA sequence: TGTGCCAGCAGCTTTTCCGTTAGCACAGATACGCAGTATTTT. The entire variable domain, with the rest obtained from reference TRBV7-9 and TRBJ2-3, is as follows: DTGVSQNPRHKITKRGQNVTFRCDPISEHNRLYWYRQTLGQGPEFLTYFQNEAQLEKSRLLSDRFSAERPKGSFSTLEIQRTEQGDSAMYLCASSFSVSTDTQYFGPGTRLTVL.

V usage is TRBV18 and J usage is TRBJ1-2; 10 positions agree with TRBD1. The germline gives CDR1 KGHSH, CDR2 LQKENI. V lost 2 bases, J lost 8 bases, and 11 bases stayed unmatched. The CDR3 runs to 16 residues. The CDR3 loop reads CASSPFSGTGVGGYTF. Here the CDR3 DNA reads TGTGCCAGCTCACCATTTTCCGGGACAGGGGTAGGAGGCTACACCTTC.

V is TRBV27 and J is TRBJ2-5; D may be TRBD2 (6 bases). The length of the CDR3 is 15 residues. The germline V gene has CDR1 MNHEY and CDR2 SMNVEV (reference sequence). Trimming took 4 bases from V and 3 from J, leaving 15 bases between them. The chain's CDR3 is CASSWRPGEEETQYF. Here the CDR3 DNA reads TGTGCCAGCAGTTGGCGGCCGGGGGAGGAAGAGACCCAGTACTTC.

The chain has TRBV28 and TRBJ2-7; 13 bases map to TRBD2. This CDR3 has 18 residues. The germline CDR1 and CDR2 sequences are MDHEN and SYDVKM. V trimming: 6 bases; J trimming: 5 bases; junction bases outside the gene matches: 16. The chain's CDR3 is CASRTAGTSGKYIHEQYF. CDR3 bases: TGTGCCAGCAGAACCGCCGGGACTAGCGGGAAATATATCCACGAGCAGTACTTC. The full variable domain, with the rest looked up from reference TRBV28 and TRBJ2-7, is DVKVTQSSRYLVKRTGEKVFLECVQDMDHENMFWYRQDPGLGLRLIYFSYDVKMKEKGDIPEGYSVSREKKERFSLILESASTNQTSMYLCASRTAGTSGKYIHEQYFGPGTRLTVT.

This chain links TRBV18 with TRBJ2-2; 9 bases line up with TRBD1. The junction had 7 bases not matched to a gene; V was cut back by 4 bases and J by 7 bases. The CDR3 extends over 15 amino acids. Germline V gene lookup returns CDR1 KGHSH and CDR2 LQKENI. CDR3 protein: CASSLPGQGVGELFF. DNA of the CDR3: TGTGCCAGCTCACTTCCGGGACAGGGAGTCGGGGAGCTGTTTTTT. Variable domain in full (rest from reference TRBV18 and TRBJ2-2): NAGVMQNPRHLVRRRGQEARLRCSPMKGHSHVYWYRQLPEEGLKFMVYLQKENIIDESGMPKERFSAEFPKEGPSILRIQQVVRGDSAAYFCASSLPGQGVGELFFGEGSRLTVL.

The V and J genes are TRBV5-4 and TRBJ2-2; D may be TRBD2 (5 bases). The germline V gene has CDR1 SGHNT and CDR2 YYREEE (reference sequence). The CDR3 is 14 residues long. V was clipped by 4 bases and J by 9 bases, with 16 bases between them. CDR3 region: CASSPRASRRELFF. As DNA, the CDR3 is TGTGCCAGCAGCCCACGGGCTAGCCGTCGGGAGCTGTTTTTT.

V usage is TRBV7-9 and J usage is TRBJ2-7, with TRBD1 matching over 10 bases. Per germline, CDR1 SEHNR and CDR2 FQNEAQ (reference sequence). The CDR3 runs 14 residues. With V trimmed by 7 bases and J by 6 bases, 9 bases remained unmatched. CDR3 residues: CASNYGTGAGEQYF. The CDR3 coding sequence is TGTGCCAGCAATTACGGGACAGGGGCGGGCGAGCAGTACTTC.

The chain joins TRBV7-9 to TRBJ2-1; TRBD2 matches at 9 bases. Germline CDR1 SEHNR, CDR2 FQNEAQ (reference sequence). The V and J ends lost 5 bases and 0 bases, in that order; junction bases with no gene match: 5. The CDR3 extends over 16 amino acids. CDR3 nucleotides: TGTGCCAGCAGCGCCCCTAGCGGGAACTCCTACAATGAGCAGTTCTTC. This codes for CASSAPSGNSYNEQFF.

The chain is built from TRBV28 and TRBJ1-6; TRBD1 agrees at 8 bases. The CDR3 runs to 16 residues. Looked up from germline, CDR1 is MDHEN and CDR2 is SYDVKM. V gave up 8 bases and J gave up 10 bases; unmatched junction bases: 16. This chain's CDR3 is CASLGELTGASSPLHF. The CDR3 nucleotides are TGTGCCAGCCTTGGGGAATTGACAGGGGCGAGCTCACCCCTCCACTTT.

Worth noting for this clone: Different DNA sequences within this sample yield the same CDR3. The CDR3 DNA sequence: TGTGCCAGCAGAATCGCCGGGACAGGGGGCAGGGAGACCCAGTACTTC. Protein sequence: CASRIAGTGGRETQYF. J is TRBJ2-5 and V is TRBV28; TRBD1 matches 12 bases. The germline V gene has CDR1 MDHEN and CDR2 SYDVKM. This CDR3 comprises 16 residues. Trimming cost V 6 bases and J 5 bases; bases outside gene matches: 10.

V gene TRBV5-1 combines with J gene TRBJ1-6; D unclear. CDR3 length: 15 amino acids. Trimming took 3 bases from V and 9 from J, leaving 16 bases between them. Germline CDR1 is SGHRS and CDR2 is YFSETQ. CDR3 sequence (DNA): TGCGCCAGCAGCTCCTCGGCGGATCGGGGTTCACCCCTCCACTTT. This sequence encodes CASSSSADRGSPLHF.

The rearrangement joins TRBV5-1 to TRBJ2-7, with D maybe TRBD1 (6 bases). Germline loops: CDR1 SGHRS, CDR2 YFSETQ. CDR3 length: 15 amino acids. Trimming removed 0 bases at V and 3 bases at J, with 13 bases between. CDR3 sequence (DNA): TGCGCCAGCAGCTTGGGAGGGACAAGTAACTACGAGCAGTACTTC. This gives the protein CASSLGGTSNYEQYF.